This TCR beta chain comes out of a study of patients and donors after allogeneic stem cell transplantation. MiXCR, run by TCRdb on the RT-PCR reads, gives a single entry per CDR3 protein. The profile shows 150,000 to 200,000 distinct CDR3 sequences, roughly 22% of them singletons. The CDR3 has 16 amino acids. The germline gives CDR1 SGHDN, CDR2 FVKESK. Trimming pared 1 base from V and 7 bases from J, leaving 19 bases between. This TCR was recovered from a human donor who was either an allogeneic HSCT recipient or a stem cell or donor lymphocyte infusion donor (not recorded which). It is not recorded whose cells these are; they may come from a transplant donor. V is TRBV14 and J is TRBJ1-1; perhaps TRBD1 as D (5 bases). The specimen was blood, either unsorted or a sorted T cell fraction (not recorded which). As DNA, the CDR3 is TGTGCCAGCAGCCAAGGAAAGACGGGGGTTGGGGATGAAGCTTTCTTT. Translating gives CASSQGKTGVGDEAFF.